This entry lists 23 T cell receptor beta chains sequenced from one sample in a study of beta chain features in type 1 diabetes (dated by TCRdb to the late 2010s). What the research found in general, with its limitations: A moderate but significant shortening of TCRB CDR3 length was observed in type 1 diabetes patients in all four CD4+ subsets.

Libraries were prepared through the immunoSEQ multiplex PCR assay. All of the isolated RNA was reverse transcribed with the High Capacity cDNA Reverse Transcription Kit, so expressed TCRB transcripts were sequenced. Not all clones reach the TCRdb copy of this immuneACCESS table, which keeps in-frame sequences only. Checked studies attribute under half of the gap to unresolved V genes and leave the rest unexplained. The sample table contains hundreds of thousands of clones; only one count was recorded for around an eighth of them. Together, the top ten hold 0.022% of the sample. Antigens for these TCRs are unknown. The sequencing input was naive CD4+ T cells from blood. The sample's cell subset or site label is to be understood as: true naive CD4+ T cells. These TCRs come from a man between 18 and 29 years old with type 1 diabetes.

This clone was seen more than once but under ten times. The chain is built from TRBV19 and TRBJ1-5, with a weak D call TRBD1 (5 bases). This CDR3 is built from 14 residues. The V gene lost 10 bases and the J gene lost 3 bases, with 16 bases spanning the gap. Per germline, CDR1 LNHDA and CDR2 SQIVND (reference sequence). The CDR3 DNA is TGTGCCACCGGGGGGGGACGCTTCAATCAGCCCCAGCATTTT. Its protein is CATGGGRFNQPQHF.

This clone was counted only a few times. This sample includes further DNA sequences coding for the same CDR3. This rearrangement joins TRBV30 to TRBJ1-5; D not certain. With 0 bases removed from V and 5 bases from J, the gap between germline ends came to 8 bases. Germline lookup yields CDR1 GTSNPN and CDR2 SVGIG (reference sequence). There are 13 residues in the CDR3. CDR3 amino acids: CAWSVEGDQPQHF. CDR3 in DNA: TGTGCCTGGAGTGTCGAAGGAGATCAGCCCCAGCATTTT.

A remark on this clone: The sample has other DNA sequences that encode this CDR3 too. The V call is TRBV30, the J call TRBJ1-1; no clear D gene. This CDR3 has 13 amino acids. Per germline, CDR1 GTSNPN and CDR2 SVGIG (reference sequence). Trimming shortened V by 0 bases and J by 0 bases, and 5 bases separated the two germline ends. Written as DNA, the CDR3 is TGTGCCTGGAGTGTGAGTTTGAACACTGAAGCTTTCTTT. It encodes CAWSVSLNTEAFF.

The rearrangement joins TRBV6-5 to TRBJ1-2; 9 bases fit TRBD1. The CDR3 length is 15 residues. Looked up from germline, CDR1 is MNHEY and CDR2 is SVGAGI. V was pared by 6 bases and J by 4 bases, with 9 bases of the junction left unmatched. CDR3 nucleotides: TGTGCCAGCAGCCGGGACAGGGACCCCTTCTATGGCTACACCTTC. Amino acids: CASSRDRDPFYGYTF.

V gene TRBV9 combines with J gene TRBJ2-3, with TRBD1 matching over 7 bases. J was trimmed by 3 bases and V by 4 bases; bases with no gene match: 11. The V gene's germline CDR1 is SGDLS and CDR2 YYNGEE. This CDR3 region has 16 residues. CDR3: CASSTSQGMGTDTQYF. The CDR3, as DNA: TGTGCCAGCAGCACCTCACAGGGGATGGGAACAGATACGCAGTATTTT.

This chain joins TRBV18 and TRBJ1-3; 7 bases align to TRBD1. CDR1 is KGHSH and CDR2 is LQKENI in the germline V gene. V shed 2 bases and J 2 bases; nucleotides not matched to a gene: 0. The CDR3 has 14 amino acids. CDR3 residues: CASSPTGAGNTIYF. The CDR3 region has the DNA TGTGCCAGCTCACCAACAGGGGCTGGAAACACCATATATTTT.

For the CDR3, the DNA is TGCGCCAGCAGCTTCGGCTCGGGGGGCGGAGAGACCCAGTACTTC. Protein sequence: CASSFGSGGGETQYF. The V gene is TRBV5-1, the J gene TRBJ2-5; a weak D match, TRBD2 (7 bases). In germline, CDR1 is SGHRS, CDR2 YFSETQ. V dropped 2 bases and J dropped 4 bases, with 15 bases sitting between them. The CDR3 length is 15 residues. The whole variable domain, remainder taken from reference TRBV5-1 and TRBJ2-5, is KAGVTQTPRYLIKTRGQQVTLSCSPISGHRSVSWYQQTPGQGLQFLFEYFSETQRNKGNFPGRFSGRQFSNSRSEMNVSTLELGDSALYLCASSFGSGGGETQYFGPGTRLLVL.

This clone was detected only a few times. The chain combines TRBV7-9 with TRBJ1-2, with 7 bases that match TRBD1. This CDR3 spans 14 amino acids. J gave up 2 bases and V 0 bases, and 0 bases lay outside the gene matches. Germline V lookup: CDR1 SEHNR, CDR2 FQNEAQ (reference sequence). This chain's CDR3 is CASSLADRNYGYTF. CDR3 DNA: TGTGCCAGCAGCTTAGCGGACAGGAACTATGGCTACACCTTC. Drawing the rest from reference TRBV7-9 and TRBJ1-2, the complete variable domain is DTGVSQNPRHKITKRGQNVTFRCDPISEHNRLYWYRQTLGQGPEFLTYFQNEAQLEKSRLLSDRFSAERPKGSFSTLEIQRTEQGDSAMYLCASSLADRNYGYTFGSGTRLTVV.

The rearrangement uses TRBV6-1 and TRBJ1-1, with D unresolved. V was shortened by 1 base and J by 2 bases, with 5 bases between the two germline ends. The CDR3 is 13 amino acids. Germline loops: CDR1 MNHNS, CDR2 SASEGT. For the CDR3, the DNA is TGTGCCAGCAGTGAAGTTCCCAACACTGAAGCTTTCTTT. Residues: CASSEVPNTEAFF.

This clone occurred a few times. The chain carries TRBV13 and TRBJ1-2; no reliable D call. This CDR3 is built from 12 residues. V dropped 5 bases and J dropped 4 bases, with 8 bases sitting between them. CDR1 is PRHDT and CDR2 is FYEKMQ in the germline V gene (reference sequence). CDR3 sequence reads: CASSLYSYGYTF. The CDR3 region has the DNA TGTGCCAGCAGCCTTTACAGCTATGGCTACACCTTC.

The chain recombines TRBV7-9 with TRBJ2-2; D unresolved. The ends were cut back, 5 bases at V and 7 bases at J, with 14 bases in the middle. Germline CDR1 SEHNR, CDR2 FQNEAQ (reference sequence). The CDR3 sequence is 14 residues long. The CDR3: CASSALGFGGELFF. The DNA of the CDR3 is TGTGCCAGCAGCGCTCTAGGGTTTGGCGGGGAGCTGTTTTTT.

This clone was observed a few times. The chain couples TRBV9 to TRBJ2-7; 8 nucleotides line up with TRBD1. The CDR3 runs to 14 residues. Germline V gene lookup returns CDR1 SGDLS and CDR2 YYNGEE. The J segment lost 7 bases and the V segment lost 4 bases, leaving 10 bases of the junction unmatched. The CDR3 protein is CASSPDRARTEQYF. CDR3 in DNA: TGTGCCAGCAGCCCGGACAGGGCGCGGACGGAGCAGTACTTC.

The CDR3 protein is CASSSGEPTNEKLFF. The CDR3 DNA reads TGCGCCAGCAGCTCAGGGGAACCAACTAATGAAAAACTGTTTTTT. J is TRBJ1-4 and V is TRBV5-1; the D gene is possibly TRBD1 (6 bases). V lost 3 bases and J lost 0, with 9 bases in between. This CDR3 has 15 amino acids. CDR1 and CDR2 from the germline V gene are SGHRS and YFSETQ.

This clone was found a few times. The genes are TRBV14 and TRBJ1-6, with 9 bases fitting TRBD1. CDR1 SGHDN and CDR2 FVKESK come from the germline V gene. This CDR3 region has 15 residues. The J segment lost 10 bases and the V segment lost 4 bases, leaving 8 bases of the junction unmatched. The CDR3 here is CASSPPGTGWSPLHF. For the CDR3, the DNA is TGTGCCAGCAGCCCCCCCGGGACAGGGTGGTCACCCCTCCACTTT.

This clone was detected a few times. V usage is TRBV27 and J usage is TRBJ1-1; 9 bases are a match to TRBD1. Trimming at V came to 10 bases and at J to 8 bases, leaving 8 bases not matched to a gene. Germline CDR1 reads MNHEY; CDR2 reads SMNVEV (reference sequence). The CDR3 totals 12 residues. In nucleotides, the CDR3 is TGTGCCACCAGGACAGGGGTTACCGAAGCTTTCTTT. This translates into CATRTGVTEAFF.

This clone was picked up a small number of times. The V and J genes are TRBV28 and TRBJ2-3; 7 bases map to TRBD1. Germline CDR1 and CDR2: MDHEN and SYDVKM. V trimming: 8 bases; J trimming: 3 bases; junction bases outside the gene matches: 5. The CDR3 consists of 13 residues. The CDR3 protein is CASFRDRTDTQYF. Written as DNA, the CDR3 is TGTGCCAGCTTTCGGGACAGAACAGATACGCAGTATTTT.

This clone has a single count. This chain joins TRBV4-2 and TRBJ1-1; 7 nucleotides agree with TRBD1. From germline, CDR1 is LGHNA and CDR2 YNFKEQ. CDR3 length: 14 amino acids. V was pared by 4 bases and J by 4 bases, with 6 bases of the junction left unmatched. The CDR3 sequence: CASSRTGKGTEAFF. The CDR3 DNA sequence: TGTGCCAGCAGCCGGACAGGAAAAGGCACTGAAGCTTTCTTT.

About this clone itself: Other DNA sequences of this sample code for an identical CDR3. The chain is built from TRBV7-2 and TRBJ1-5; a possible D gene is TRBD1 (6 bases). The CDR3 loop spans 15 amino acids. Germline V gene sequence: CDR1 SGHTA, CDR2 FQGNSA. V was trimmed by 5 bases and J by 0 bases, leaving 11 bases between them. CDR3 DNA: TGTGCCAGCAGCCCTGGGGGGCCTAGCAATCAGCCCCAGCATTTT. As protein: CASSPGGPSNQPQHF. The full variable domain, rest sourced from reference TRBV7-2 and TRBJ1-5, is GAGVSQSPSNKVTEKGKDVELRCDPISGHTALYWYRQSLGQGLEFLIYFQGNSAPDKSGLPSDRFSAERTGGSVSTLTIQRTQQEDSAVYLCASSPGGPSNQPQHFGDGTRLSIL.

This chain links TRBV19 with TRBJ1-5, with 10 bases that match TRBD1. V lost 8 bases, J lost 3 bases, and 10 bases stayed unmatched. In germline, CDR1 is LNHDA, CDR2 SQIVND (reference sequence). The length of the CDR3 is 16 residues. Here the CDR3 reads CASLPGQGRFNQPQHF. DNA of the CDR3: TGTGCCAGTCTCCCGGGACAGGGGAGATTCAATCAGCCCCAGCATTTT. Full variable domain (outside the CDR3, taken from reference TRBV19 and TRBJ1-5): DGGITQSPKYLFRKEGQNVTLSCEQNLNHDAMYWYRQDPGQGLRLIYYSQIVNDFQKGDIAEGYSVSREKKESFPLTVTSAQKNPTAFYLCASLPGQGRFNQPQHFGDGTRLSIL.

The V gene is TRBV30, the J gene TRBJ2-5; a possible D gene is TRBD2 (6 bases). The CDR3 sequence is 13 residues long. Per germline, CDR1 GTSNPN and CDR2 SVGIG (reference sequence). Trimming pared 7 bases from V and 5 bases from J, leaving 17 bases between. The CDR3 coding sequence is TGTGCCTCCTCAATCCGAGGAGGGGAGACCCAGTACTTC. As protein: CASSIRGGETQYF.

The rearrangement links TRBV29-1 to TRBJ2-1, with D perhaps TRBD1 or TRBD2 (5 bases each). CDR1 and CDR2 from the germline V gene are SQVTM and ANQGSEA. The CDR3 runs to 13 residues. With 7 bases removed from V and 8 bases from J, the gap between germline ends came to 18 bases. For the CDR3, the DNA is TGCAGCGGGGAAGGGACCCGTGGAGATGAGCAGTTCTTC. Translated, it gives CSGEGTRGDEQFF.

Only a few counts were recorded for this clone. CDR3 DNA: TGTGCCAGCAGTGAAGGTGGGGGGCCTCTAGATACGCAGTATTTT. As protein: CASSEGGGPLDTQYF. The chain joins TRBV2 to TRBJ2-3; D assignment may be TRBD1 or TRBD2 (6 bases each). Germline V lookup: CDR1 SNHLY, CDR2 FYNNEI. There are 15 residues in the CDR3. V was clipped by 1 base and J by 5 bases, with 13 bases between them.

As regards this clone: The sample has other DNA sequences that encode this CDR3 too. The chain's CDR3 is CAWRQGGRTEAFF. CDR3 sequence (DNA): TGTGCCTGGCGACAGGGCGGTAGGACTGAAGCTTTCTTT. The chain uses TRBV30 and TRBJ1-1; TRBD1 matches 7 bases. Germline-derived CDR1 and CDR2 are GTSNPN and SVGIG (reference sequence). The J segment lost 5 bases and the V segment lost 5 bases, leaving 8 bases of the junction unmatched. The length of the CDR3 is 13 residues.